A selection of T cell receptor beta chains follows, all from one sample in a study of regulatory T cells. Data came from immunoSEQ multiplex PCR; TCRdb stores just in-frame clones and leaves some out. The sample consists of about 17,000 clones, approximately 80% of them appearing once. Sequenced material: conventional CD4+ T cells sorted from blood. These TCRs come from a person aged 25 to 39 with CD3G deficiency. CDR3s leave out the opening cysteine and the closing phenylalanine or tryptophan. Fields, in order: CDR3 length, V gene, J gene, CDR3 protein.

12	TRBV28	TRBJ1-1	ASSPTGRNTEAF
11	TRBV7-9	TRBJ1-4	ASQLQGGEKLF
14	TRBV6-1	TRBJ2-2	ASSGPSGSTAGELF
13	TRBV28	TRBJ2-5	ASSLPGGFQETQY
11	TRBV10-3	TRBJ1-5	AISMGPNQPQH
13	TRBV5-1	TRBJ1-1	ASSSFGHSNTEAF
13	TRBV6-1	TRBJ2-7	ASSEVPGYPYEQY
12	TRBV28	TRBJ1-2	ASSSSTGNGGYT
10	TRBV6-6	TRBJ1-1	ASSYITGEAF
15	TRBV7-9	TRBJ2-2	ASSRKGTGADTGELF